This T cell receptor beta chain derives from a study of cytomegalovirus exposure and HLA in healthy donors. Overall study context: An analysis done earlier identified 120 million or so unique TCR beta sequences from about 180 million T cells.

Notes on the study in general: With further analysis later on, most CMV-associated TCR beta chains appeared HLA-restricted.

This CDR3 is 16 amino acids long. Trimming shortened V by 2 bases and J by 4 bases, and 20 bases separated the two germline ends. Germline V gene data show CDR1 as GTSNPN and CDR2 as SVGIG (reference sequence). As for this clone: As yet, its antigen is unknown.

A multiplex PCR was run with 60 Vbeta primers and 13 Jbeta primers. The table came from immunoSEQ multiplex PCR; TCRdb's copy has only in-frame clones and leaves some out. The sample includes approximately 170,000 clones, over 80% of them seen just once. The sample taken for sequencing was PBMCs. The rearrangement links TRBV30 to TRBJ1-2; D is undetermined. This TCR derives from a man aged 45-60 years in good health and CMV-seropositive. CDR3 protein: CAWSSESRLDSYGYTF. The CDR3 bases are TGTGCCTGGAGTAGTGAATCACGTTTGGACTCCTATGGCTACACCTTC.